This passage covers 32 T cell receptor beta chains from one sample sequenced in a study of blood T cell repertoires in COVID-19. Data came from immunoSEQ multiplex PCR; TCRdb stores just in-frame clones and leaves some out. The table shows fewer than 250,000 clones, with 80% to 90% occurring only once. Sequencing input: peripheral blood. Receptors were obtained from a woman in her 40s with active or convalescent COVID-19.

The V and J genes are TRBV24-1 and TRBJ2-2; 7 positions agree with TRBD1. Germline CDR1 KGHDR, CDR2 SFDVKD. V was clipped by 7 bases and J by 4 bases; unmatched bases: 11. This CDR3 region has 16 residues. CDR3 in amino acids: CATRPDRATGTGELFF. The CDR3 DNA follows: TGTGCCACCAGACCAGACAGGGCGACTGGCACCGGGGAGCTGTTTTTT.

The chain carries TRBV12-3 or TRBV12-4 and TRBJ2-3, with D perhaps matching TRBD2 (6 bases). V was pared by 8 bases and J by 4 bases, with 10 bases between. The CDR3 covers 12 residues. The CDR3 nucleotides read TGTGCCAGCTCTTGGGGGGCAGATACGCAGTATTTT. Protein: CASSWGADTQYF.

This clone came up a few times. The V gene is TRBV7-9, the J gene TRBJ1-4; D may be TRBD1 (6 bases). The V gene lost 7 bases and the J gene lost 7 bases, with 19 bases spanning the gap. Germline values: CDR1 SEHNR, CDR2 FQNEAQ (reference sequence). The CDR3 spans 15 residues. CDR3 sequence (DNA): TGTGCCAGCACCTGGCCTGGGGGCTTGAGTGAAAAACTGTTTTTT. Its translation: CASTWPGGLSEKLFF. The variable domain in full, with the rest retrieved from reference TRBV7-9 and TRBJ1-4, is DTGVSQNPRHKITKRGQNVTFRCDPISEHNRLYWYRQTLGQGPEFLTYFQNEAQLEKSRLLSDRFSAERPKGSFSTLEIQRTEQGDSAMYLCASTWPGGLSEKLFFGSGTQLSVL.

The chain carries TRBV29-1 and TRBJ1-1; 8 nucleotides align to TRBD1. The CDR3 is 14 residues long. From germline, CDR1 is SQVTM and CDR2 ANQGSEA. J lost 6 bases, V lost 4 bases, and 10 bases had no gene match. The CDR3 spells CSVARWTGLSEAFF. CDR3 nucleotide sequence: TGCAGCGTTGCCCGATGGACAGGGCTTTCTGAAGCTTTCTTT.

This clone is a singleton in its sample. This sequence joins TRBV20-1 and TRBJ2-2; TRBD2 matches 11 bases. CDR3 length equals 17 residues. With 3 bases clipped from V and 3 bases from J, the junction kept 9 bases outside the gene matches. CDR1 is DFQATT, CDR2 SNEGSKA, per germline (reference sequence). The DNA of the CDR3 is TGCAGTGCTAGTAAAACTAGCGGGGGTCGGGACACCGGGGAGCTGTTTTTT. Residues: CSASKTSGGRDTGELFF.

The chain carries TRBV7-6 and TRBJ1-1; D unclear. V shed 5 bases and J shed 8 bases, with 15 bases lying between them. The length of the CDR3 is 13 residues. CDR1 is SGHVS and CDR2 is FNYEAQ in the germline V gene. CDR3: CASSISRETEAFF. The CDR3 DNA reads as TGTGCCAGCAGCATCTCCCGGGAGACGGAAGCTTTCTTT.

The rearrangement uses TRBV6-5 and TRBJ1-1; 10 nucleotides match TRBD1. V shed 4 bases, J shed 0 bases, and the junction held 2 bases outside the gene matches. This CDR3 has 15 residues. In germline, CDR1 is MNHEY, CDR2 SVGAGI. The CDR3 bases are TGTGCCAGCAGTTCGGGACAGGGGCTGAACACTGAAGCTTTCTTT. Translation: CASSSGQGLNTEAFF.

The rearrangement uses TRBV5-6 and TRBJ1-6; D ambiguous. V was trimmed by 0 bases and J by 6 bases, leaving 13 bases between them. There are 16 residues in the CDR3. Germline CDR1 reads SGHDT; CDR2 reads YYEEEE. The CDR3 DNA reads TGTGCCAGCAGCTTGGGCCGGGAAGCTCCTAATTCACCCCTCCACTTT. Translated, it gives CASSLGREAPNSPLHF.

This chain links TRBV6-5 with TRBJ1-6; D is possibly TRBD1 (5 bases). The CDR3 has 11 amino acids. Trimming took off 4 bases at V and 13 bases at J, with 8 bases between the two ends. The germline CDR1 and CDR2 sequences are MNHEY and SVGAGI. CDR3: CASSSSGPLHF. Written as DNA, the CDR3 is TGTGCCAGCAGTTCATCAGGGCCCCTCCACTTT.

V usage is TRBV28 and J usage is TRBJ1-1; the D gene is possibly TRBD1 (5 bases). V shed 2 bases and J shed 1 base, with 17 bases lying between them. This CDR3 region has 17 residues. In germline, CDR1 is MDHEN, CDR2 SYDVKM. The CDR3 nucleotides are TGTGCCAGCAGTTTAAGAGTCTCTGGACACCCGAACACTGAAGCTTTCTTT. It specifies CASSLRVSGHPNTEAFF.

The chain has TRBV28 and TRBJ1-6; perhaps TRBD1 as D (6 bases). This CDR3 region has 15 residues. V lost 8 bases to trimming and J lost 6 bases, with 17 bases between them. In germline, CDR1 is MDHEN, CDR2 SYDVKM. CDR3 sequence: CASSNRVFLNSPLHF. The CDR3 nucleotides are TGTGCCAGCTCGAACAGGGTCTTCCTTAATTCACCCCTCCACTTT. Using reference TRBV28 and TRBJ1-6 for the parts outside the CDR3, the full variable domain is DVKVTQSSRYLVKRTGEKVFLECVQDMDHENMFWYRQDPGLGLRLIYFSYDVKMKEKGDIPEGYSVSREKKERFSLILESASTNQTSMYLCASSNRVFLNSPLHFGNGTRLTVT.

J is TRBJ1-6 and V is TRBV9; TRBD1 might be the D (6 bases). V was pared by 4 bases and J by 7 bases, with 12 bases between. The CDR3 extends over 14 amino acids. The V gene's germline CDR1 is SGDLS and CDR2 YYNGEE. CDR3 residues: CASSSGTFNSPLHF. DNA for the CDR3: TGTGCCAGCAGCTCCGGGACATTCAATTCACCCCTCCACTTT.

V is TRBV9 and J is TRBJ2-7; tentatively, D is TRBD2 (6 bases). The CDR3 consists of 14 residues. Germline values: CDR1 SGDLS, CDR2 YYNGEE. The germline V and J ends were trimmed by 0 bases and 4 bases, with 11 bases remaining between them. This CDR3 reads CASSVAGEEYEQYF. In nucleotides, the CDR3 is TGTGCCAGCAGCGTAGCCGGGGAGGAATACGAGCAGTACTTC.

CDR3 sequence: CAWSRGGPNQPQHF. The CDR3 DNA reads as TGTGCCTGGAGCCGGGGAGGGCCCAATCAGCCCCAGCATTTT. This chain uses TRBV30 with TRBJ1-5; D gene ambiguous. Germline V gene lookup returns CDR1 GTSNPN and CDR2 SVGIG (reference sequence). The CDR3 loop spans 14 amino acids. Trimming cost V 3 bases and J 3 bases, with 12 bases left between them.

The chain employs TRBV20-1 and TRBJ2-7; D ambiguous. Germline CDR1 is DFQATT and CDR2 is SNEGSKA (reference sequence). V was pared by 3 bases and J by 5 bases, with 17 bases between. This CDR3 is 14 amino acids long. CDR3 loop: CSASFASGAHEQYF. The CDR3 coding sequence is TGCAGTGCTAGTTTCGCTTCTGGAGCCCACGAGCAGTACTTC.

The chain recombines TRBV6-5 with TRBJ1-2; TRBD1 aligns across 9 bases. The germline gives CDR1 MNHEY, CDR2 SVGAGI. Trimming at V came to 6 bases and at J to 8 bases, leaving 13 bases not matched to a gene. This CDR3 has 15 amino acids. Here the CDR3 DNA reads TGTGCCAGCAGCGAGAGGACAGGGGCAGTTTGGGGCTACACCTTC. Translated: CASSERTGAVWGYTF.

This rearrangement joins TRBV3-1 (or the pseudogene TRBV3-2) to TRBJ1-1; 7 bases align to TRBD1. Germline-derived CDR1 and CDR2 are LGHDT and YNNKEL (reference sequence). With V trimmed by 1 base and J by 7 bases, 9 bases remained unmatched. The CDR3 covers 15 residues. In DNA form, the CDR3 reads TGTGCCAGCAGCCAAGGGTCAAGAAGGGGGCGTGAAGCTTTCTTT. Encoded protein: CASSQGSRRGREAFF.

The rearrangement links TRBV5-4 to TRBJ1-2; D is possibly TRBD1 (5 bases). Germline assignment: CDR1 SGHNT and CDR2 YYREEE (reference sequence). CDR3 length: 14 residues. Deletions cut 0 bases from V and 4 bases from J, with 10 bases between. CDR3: CASSLAGVSYGYTF. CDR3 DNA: TGTGCCAGCAGCTTGGCGGGGGTGTCCTATGGCTACACCTTC. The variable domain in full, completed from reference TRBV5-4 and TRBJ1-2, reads ETGVTQSPTHLIKTRGQQVTLRCSSQSGHNTVSWYQQALGQGPQFIFQYYREEENGRGNFPPRFSGLQFPNYSSELNVNALELDDSALYLCASSLAGVSYGYTFGSGTRLTVV.

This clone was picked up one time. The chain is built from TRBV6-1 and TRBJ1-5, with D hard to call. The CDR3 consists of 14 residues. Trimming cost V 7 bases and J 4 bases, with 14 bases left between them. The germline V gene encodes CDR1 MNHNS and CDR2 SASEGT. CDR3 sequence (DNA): TGTGCCAGCACCAGTATGGGCAGTAATCAGCCCCAGCATTTT. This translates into CASTSMGSNQPQHF.

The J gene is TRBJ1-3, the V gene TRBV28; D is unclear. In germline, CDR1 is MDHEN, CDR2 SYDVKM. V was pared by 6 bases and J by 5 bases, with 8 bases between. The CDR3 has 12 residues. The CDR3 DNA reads TGTGCCAGCAGCCCCGTCCGAAACACCATATATTTT. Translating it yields CASSPVRNTIYF.

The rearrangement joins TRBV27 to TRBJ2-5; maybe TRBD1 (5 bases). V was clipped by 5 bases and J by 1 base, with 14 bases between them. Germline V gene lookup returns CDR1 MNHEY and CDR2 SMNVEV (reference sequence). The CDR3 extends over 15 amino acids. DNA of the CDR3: TGTGCCAGCAGTCCGGTGAGCAGGGCCCAAGAGACCCAGTACTTC. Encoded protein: CASSPVSRAQETQYF.

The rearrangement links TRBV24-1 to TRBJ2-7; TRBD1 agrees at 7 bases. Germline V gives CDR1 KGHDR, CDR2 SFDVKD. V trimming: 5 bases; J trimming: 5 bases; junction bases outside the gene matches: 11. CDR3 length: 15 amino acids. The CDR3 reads CATSARDRAPNEQYF. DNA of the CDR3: TGTGCCACCAGTGCCCGAGACAGGGCTCCCAACGAGCAGTACTTC.

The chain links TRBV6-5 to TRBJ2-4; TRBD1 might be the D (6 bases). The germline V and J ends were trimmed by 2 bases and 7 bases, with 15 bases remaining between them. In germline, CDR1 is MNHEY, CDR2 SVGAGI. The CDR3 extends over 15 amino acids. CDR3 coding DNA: TGTGCCAGCAGTTACCTCCAGGGGAGTCGGAACATTCAGTACTTC. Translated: CASSYLQGSRNIQYF.

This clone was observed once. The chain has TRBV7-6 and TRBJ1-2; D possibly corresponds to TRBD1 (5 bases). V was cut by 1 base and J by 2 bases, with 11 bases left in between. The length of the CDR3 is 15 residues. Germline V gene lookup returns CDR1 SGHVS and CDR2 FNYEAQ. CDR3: CASSLDQGQNYGYTF. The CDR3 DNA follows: TGTGCCAGCAGCTTAGATCAGGGTCAAAACTATGGCTACACCTTC.

The chain's CDR3 is CASSLRTGDSNQPQHF. CDR3 nucleotides: TGTGCCAGCAGCCTTCGGACAGGGGACAGCAATCAGCCCCAGCATTTT. The chain combines TRBV4-2 with TRBJ1-5; TRBD1 matches 9 bases. CDR3 length: 16 amino acids. V lost 4 bases to trimming and J lost 1 base; unmatched junction nucleotides: 5. Germline lookup yields CDR1 LGHNA and CDR2 YNFKEQ.

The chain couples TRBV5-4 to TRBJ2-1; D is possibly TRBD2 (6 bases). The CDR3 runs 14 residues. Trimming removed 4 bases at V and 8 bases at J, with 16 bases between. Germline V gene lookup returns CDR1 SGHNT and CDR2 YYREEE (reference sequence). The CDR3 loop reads CASSIRERWDEQFF. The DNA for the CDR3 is TGTGCCAGCAGCATCCGGGAGCGTTGGGATGAGCAGTTCTTC.

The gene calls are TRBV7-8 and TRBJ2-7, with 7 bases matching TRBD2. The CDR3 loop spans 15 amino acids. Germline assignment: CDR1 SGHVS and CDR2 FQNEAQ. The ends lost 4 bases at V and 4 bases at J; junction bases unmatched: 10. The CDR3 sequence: CASSSYSGTIYEQYF. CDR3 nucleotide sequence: TGTGCCAGCAGCTCTTACAGCGGGACGATTTACGAGCAGTACTTC. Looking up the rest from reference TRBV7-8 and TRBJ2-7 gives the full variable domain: GAGVSQSPRYKVAKRGQDVALRCDPISGHVSLFWYQQALGQGPEFLTYFQNEAQLDKSGLPSDRFFAERPEGSVSTLKIQRTQQEDSAVYLCASSSYSGTIYEQYFGPGTRLTVT.

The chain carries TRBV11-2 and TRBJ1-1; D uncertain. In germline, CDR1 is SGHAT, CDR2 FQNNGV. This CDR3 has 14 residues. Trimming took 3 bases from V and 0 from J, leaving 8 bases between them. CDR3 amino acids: CASSFAGLNTEAFF. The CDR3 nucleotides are TGTGCCAGCAGCTTCGCAGGCTTGAACACTGAAGCTTTCTTT.

CDR3 amino acids: CASSIGRGSENIQYF. CDR3 nucleotide sequence: TGTGCCAGTAGTATAGGTAGGGGGTCGGAAAACATTCAGTACTTC. The V gene is TRBV19, the J gene TRBJ2-4; D is perhaps TRBD1 (6 bases). The V gene's germline CDR1 is LNHDA and CDR2 SQIVND (reference sequence). V was clipped by 1 base and J by 5 bases, with 12 bases between them. The CDR3 loop spans 15 amino acids. Together with reference TRBV19 and TRBJ2-4, the CDR3 gives the full variable domain: DGGITQSPKYLFRKEGQNVTLSCEQNLNHDAMYWYRQDPGQGLRLIYYSQIVNDFQKGDIAEGYSVSREKKESFPLTVTSAQKNPTAFYLCASSIGRGSENIQYFGAGTRLSVL.

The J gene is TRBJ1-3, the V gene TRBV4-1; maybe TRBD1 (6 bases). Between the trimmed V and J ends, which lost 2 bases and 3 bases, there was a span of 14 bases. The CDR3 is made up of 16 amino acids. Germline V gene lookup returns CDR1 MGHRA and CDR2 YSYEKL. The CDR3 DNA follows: TGCGCCAGCAGCCAAAGTCAGGGGCTGGGTGGAAACACCATATATTTT. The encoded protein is CASSQSQGLGGNTIYF.

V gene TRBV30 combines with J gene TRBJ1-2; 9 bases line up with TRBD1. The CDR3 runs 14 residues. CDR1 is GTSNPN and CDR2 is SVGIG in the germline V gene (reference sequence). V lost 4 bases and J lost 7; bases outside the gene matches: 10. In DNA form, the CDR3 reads TGTGCCTGGACCCTCTGGGGGACAGGGTTTGGCTACACCTTC. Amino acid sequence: CAWTLWGTGFGYTF. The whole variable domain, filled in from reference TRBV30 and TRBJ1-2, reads SQTIHQWPATLVQPVGSPLSLECTVEGTSNPNLYWYRQAAGRGLQLLFYSVGIGQISSEVPQNLSASRPQDRQFILSSKKLLLSDSGFYLCAWTLWGTGFGYTFGSGTRLTVV.

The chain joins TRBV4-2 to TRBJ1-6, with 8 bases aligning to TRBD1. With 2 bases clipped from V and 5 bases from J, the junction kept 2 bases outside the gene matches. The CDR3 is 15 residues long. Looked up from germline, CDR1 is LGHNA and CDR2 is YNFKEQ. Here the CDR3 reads CASSQPGQDNSPLHF. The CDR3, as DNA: TGTGCCAGCAGCCAACCGGGACAGGATAATTCACCCCTCCACTTT.